The present T cell receptor beta chain was sequenced within a study of neurological immune-mediated disorders. This CDR3 has 15 amino acids. V gave up 8 bases and J gave up 1 base, with 20 bases separating them. Looked up from germline, CDR1 is SQVTM and CDR2 is ANQGSEA. Many counts were recorded for this clonotype. In TCRdb, the 5' RACE reads were re-called with MiXCR into one record per CDR3 protein. The sample carries about 82,000 distinct CDR3 sequences, approximately 2.4% recorded once. This chain uses TRBV29-1 with TRBJ2-5; D is perhaps TRBD1 (6 bases). Sequencing input: PBMCs. The TCR was taken from a woman in her twenties or thirties with multiple sclerosis. CDR3 sequence: CSFSTGWGLQETQYF. CDR3 DNA: TGCAGCTTTTCAACAGGGTGGGGCCTCCAAGAGACCCAGTACTTC.